Below, 16 T cell receptor beta chains from the same sample are listed, as sequenced in a study of cytomegalovirus exposure and HLA in healthy donors. The PCR was carried out with 60 Vbeta primers and 13 Jbeta primers. Clones were read by immunoSEQ multiplex PCR, and TCRdb kept only the in-frame ones, dropping some. The table lists around 150,000 clones, 77% of them singletons. Sequencing used PBMCs. These receptors were taken from a middle-aged woman in good health and CMV-seronegative.

The sample holds a few counts of this clone. V gene TRBV6-5 combines with J gene TRBJ1-2; no definite D call. The CDR3 spans 14 residues. V was shortened by 5 bases and J by 6 bases, with 16 bases between the two germline ends. Germline values: CDR1 MNHEY, CDR2 SVGAGI. The CDR3, as DNA: TGTGCCAGCAGTACCGGACTGCTATCTAATGGCTACACCTTC. This encodes CASSTGLLSNGYTF.

This clone was recorded a few times. The chain recombines TRBV7-7 with TRBJ1-1; the D gene is possibly TRBD1 (6 bases). The germline V gene encodes CDR1 SSHAT and CDR2 FNYEAQ (reference sequence). The CDR3 sequence is 15 residues long. CDR3 region: CASSAIAGAGTEAFF. CDR3 coding DNA: TGTGCTAGCTCCGCCATTGCGGGGGCGGGCACTGAAGCTTTCTTT.

The chain uses TRBV6-1 and TRBJ1-5; D might be TRBD1 (6 bases). V was shortened by 6 bases and J by 0 bases, with 9 bases between the two germline ends. Germline loops: CDR1 MNHNS, CDR2 SASEGT. The CDR3 contains 14 residues. As DNA, the CDR3 is TGTGCCAGCAGGGACAGCTATAGCAATCAGCCCCAGCATTTT. Translated: CASRDSYSNQPQHF.

The rearrangement joins TRBV6-1 to TRBJ2-1; 7 bases agree with TRBD2. CDR3 size: 14 residues. CDR1 and CDR2 from the germline V gene are MNHNS and SASEGT. The junction had 4 bases not matched to a gene; V was cut back by 5 bases and J by 3 bases. This CDR3 is CASSTTGGYNEQFF. CDR3 bases: TGTGCCAGCAGTACGACGGGGGGCTACAATGAGCAGTTCTTC.

The chain joins TRBV2 to TRBJ2-3; TRBD1 aligns across 9 bases. The germline V gene encodes CDR1 SNHLY and CDR2 FYNNEI. CDR3 length: 15 residues. V shed 6 bases and J 5 bases; nucleotides not matched to a gene: 9. The CDR3 DNA follows: TGTGCCAGCAGGGATGACAGGGGGAGAAGAGATACGCAGTATTTT. Amino acids: CASRDDRGRRDTQYF.

The J gene is TRBJ2-7, the V gene TRBV6-5; D might be TRBD2 (5 bases). Germline V lookup: CDR1 MNHEY, CDR2 SVGAGI. Trimming pared 0 bases from V and 9 bases from J, leaving 12 bases between. The CDR3 consists of 13 residues. This CDR3 is CASSYSDGRVQYF. CDR3 sequence (DNA): TGTGCCAGCAGTTACTCGGACGGGCGGGTGCAGTACTTC.

This clone was seen only once. This sequence joins TRBV11-1 and TRBJ2-7, with TRBD2 as a possible D gene (6 bases). The CDR3 is 17 amino acids. Germline V gives CDR1 SGHAT, CDR2 FQDESV (reference sequence). Trimming pared 1 base from V and 3 bases from J, leaving 19 bases between. CDR3 nucleotide sequence: TGTGCCAGCAGCTTAGAGGCGGGGCGTCCGATGGTCTACGAGCAGTACTTC. This gives the protein CASSLEAGRPMVYEQYF.

This clone appeared a few times. The V call is TRBV9, the J call TRBJ2-1, with D maybe TRBD2 (6 bases). The V end lost 4 bases, the J end lost 6 bases, and 17 bases lay between the germline ends. Germline V gene lookup returns CDR1 SGDLS and CDR2 YYNGEE. The CDR3 length is 15 residues. The CDR3 bases are TGTGCCAGCAGCCGCGCTAGCGATGGGGTCAATGAGCAGTTCTTC. It yields the protein CASSRASDGVNEQFF. Based on the CDR3 plus reference TRBV9 and TRBJ2-1, the full variable domain is DSGVTQTPKHLITATGQRVTLRCSPRSGDLSVYWYQQSLDQGLQFLIQYYNGEERAKGNILERFSAQQFPDLHSELNLSSLELGDSALYFCASSRASDGVNEQFFGPGTRLTVL.

In this sample, this clone turned up a few times. The chain has TRBV5-5 and TRBJ2-7; TRBD1 matches 8 bases. Trimming at V came to 4 bases and at J to 4 bases, leaving 4 bases not matched to a gene. The germline V gene has CDR1 SGHKS and CDR2 YYEKEE (reference sequence). CDR3 length equals 13 residues. In nucleotides, the CDR3 is TGTGCCAGCAGCCAGACAGGGGATTACGAGCAGTACTTC. Residues: CASSQTGDYEQYF.

There are a few counts of this clone. CDR3 DNA: TGTGCCAGCTCACAGGGGGCTCAGACCTACGAGCAGTACTTC. Translation: CASSQGAQTYEQYF. The genes are TRBV18 and TRBJ2-7; TRBD1 matches 7 bases. Germline CDR1 reads KGHSH; CDR2 reads LQKENI. The CDR3 sequence is 14 residues long. The junction had 5 bases not matched to a gene; V was cut back by 4 bases and J by 2 bases.

The chain is built from TRBV5-5 and TRBJ2-2, with 10 bases matching TRBD1. V was pared by 7 bases and J by 1 base, with 13 bases of the junction left unmatched. The CDR3 contains 18 residues. Germline V CDR1 and CDR2: SGHKS, YYEKEE (reference sequence). The CDR3 reads CASDPGQGKNRNTGELFF. CDR3 coding DNA: TGTGCCAGCGACCCGGGACAGGGGAAAAATCGGAACACCGGGGAGCTGTTTTTT.

The J gene is TRBJ1-6, the V gene TRBV5-1, with D possibly TRBD1 on 5 matching bases. Germline V lookup: CDR1 SGHRS, CDR2 YFSETQ. V was clipped by 0 bases and J by 10 bases, with 11 bases between them. This CDR3 is 14 amino acids long. The CDR3 loop is CASSLAGRGSPLHF. CDR3 sequence (DNA): TGCGCCAGCAGCTTGGCAGGACGGGGGTCACCCCTCCACTTT. Full variable domain (rest looked up from reference TRBV5-1 and TRBJ1-6): KAGVTQTPRYLIKTRGQQVTLSCSPISGHRSVSWYQQTPGQGLQFLFEYFSETQRNKGNFPGRFSGRQFSNSRSEMNVSTLELGDSALYLCASSLAGRGSPLHFGNGTRLTVT.

V is TRBV19 and J is TRBJ1-2, with a weak D call TRBD1 (5 bases). V was pared by 1 base and J by 2 bases, with 11 bases between. This CDR3 contains 15 residues. Per germline, CDR1 LNHDA and CDR2 SQIVND (reference sequence). CDR3 sequence (DNA): TGTGCCAGTAGTATAGGACAGCTGATGAACTATGGCTACACCTTC. It is translated as CASSIGQLMNYGYTF.

There are a few counts of this clone. The V call is TRBV5-1, the J call TRBJ2-6; D ambiguous. Trimming took off 6 bases at V and 2 bases at J, with 12 bases between the two ends. Per germline, CDR1 SGHRS and CDR2 YFSETQ. The CDR3 is 15 amino acids. CDR3 DNA sequence: TGCGCCAGCACCCGAAACGGTGCTGGGGCCAACGTCCTGACTTTC. Amino acid sequence: CASTRNGAGANVLTF.

There are a few counts of this clone. This chain connects TRBV7-9 to TRBJ2-2, with TRBD2 identical over 8 bases. The CDR3 has 19 residues. Germline V gene sequence: CDR1 SEHNR, CDR2 FQNEAQ (reference sequence). Losses at the gene ends were 2 bases for V and 1 base for J; bases not matched to a gene: 12. The DNA of the CDR3 is TGTGCCAGCAGCTTACCGCGGGGGGAGATCCTCGGGAACACCGGGGAGCTGTTTTTT. Its protein is CASSLPRGEILGNTGELFF.

This CDR3 is CASRPPKPQHF. The CDR3 DNA reads as TGCGCCAGCAGACCCCCTAAGCCCCAGCATTTT. This rearrangement joins TRBV4-1 to TRBJ1-5; D remains ambiguous. The CDR3 sequence is 11 residues long. Trimming removed 6 bases at V and 8 bases at J, with 8 bases between. Germline V CDR1 and CDR2: MGHRA, YSYEKL.